The present TCR beta chain was sequenced within a study of blood T cell repertoires in COVID-19 (dated by TCRdb to 2018 to 2021). Notes on the research overall: Samples covering the acute and convalescent phases of COVID-19 were provided by collaborators in the United States, Italy and Spain. Where HLA class I and class II types were available, the types were taken from metadata supplied by the sample provider, not from assay-based typing. Sample metadata almost always included a de-identified subject ID, COVID-19 status, age in years and sex. The repertoires were released in a freely available public database intended as a resource for research on the immune response to SARS-CoV-2. The prospective study material was composed of cDNA or gDNA derived from T cells, B-cell-depleted T cells, or PBMCs. Subjects who had been exposed to COVID-19, were actively infected with it, or had recovered from it provided the deeply sampled blood TCRbeta repertoires that made up the dataset. Samples came from the ongoing ImmuneRACE study (first 160 participants) plus 1,254 subjects from 6 global collaborators.

The study at large found these results: The amount of clinical and demographic metadata varied by source and participant and was provided uncurated.

The immunoSEQ Assay, a bias-controlled multiplex PCR, was used to amplify TCRbeta CDR3 regions from genomic DNA. In the paper's pipeline: Nucleated cell counts per sample were estimated from amplification of reference gene primers within the assay. To quantify the absolute abundance of each unique TCRbeta CDR3 rearrangement, sequence reads were collapsed and filtered. For each sample, productive Simpson clonality was calculated by taking the square root of Simpson's diversity index across productive rearrangements. TCRdb's version of the immuneACCESS table is confined to in-frame rearrangements and falls short of the full clone set. An unresolved V gene accounts for under half of the shortfall where checked; the remainder is of unknown origin. V and J calls plus clone size are reproduced from that table; the DNA served to infer D and trimming. The sample table holds about 280,000 clones, of which 80% to 90% were seen once. 10% to 15% of the sample rests with the top ten.

CDR1 and CDR2 are read off the germline V gene as SGHRS and YFSETQ. The junction shows trimming of 4 bases on V and 1 base on J, plus 8 bases between the germline ends. The CDR3, from cysteine to phenylalanine, totals 13 residues. Solely the CDR3 DNA is kept, with 39 bases framed from the first base. In Seattle, one collaborating source enrolled patients while the infection was active and tracked those patients longitudinally over the course of disease. The collaborating institutions used their own protocols to collect whole blood in K2EDTA tubes. For TCRbeta analysis, collaborators shipped samples as frozen whole blood, isolated PBMCs, or DNA extracted from either of those sample types. Concerning this clone: Its antigen remains unidentified. Within one base of it there is no much larger clone, and no base qualities were kept.

Sequenced material: peripheral blood. This sequence originates from a woman in her 70s with COVID-19, enrolled during active disease. The chain was built from TRBV5-1 and TRBJ2-5; confidence is insufficient to name the D gene. The nucleotides are TGCGCCAGCAGCACCACAGCCCAAGAGACCCAGTACTTC. Protein translation: CASSTTAQETQYF.